Following are 18 T cell receptor beta chains from one sample sequenced in a study of T cell repertoires in cytomegalovirus infection. These TCRs' antigens remain unknown. TCRdb itself ran the reads through MiXCR, one entry per CDR3 protein. Of 300,000 or so distinct CDR3 sequences in the sample, 20% to 25% were seen once. Sample: cultured PBMCs, taken from culture after CMV antigen stimulation. The receptors derive from a human donor in good health (CMV status not recorded). Some clones in this sample may be carry-over from other donors' samples.

The chain recombines TRBV7-2 with TRBJ2-7; D assignment may be TRBD1 or TRBD2 (5 bases each). Trimming cost V 4 bases and J 1 base, with 14 bases left between them. There are 15 residues in the CDR3. Germline V lookup: CDR1 SGHTA, CDR2 FQGNSA. The CDR3 region has the DNA TGTGCCAGCAGCTGGGGACGTCGCAGTTCCTACGAGCAGTACTTC. Translation: CASSWGRRSSYEQYF. Combining the CDR3 with reference TRBV7-2 and TRBJ2-7 gives the whole variable domain GAGVSQSPSNKVTEKGKDVELRCDPISGHTALYWYRQSLGQGLEFLIYFQGNSAPDKSGLPSDRFSAERTGGSVSTLTIQRTQQEDSAVYLCASSWGRRSSYEQYFGPGTRLTVT.

This clonotype was seen many times. V and J are TRBV20-1 and TRBJ2-7, with 12 bases fitting TRBD2. Germline CDR1 is DFQATT and CDR2 is SNEGSKA (reference sequence). The CDR3 length is 14 residues. V shed 1 base, J shed 5 bases, and the junction held 3 bases outside the gene matches. CDR3 bases: TGCAGTGCTAGAGGGACTAGCGGGACCCACGAGCAGTACTTC. Translation: CSARGTSGTHEQYF.

The CDR3, as DNA: TGTGCCAGCTCAACCGACAGCGGGAATGAAAAACTGTTTTTT. Translation: CASSTDSGNEKLFF. This sequence joins TRBV18 and TRBJ1-4; possibly TRBD1 for D (5 bases). CDR1 KGHSH and CDR2 LQKENI come from the germline V gene. The CDR3 runs 14 residues. V lost 5 bases to trimming and J lost 5 bases, with 12 bases between them.

V usage is TRBV2 and J usage is TRBJ2-1; D unclear. Germline CDR1 reads SNHLY; CDR2 reads FYNNEI. The germline V and J ends were trimmed by 5 bases and 8 bases, with 22 bases remaining between them. The CDR3 runs to 16 residues. CDR3 nucleotide sequence: TGTGCCAGCAGTCCCGGGCCCAGCCTATCGGGCGATGAGCAGTTCTTC. It is translated as CASSPGPSLSGDEQFF.

Only a few counts were recorded for this clonotype. The DNA of the CDR3 is TGTGCCACCAGTGATGACATCTTGGACAGACTTAGCACAGATACGCAGTATTTT. Protein sequence: CATSDDILDRLSTDTQYF. The V call is TRBV24-1, the J call TRBJ2-3; possibly TRBD1 for D (6 bases). CDR1 is KGHDR, CDR2 SFDVKD, per germline. CDR3 length: 18 amino acids. V was trimmed by 3 bases and J by 0 bases, leaving 18 bases between them.

This rearrangement joins TRBV7-2 to TRBJ2-7; D might be TRBD1 (5 bases). The germline V gene has CDR1 SGHTA and CDR2 FQGNSA. CDR3 length equals 13 residues. V was shortened by 5 bases and J by 5 bases, with 13 bases between the two germline ends. CDR3 in amino acids: CASSTGGAHEQYV. DNA of the CDR3: TGTGCCAGCAGCACGGGTGGGGCCCACGAGCAGTACGTC.

This sequence joins TRBV12-3 or TRBV12-4 and TRBJ2-7; 12 bases are shared with TRBD2. The CDR3 has 15 amino acids. J gave up 5 bases and V 7 bases, and 9 bases lay outside the gene matches. The CDR3 DNA sequence: TGTGCCAGCAAATTCCTAGCGGGAGGGCCCCACGAGCAGTACTTC. It translates to CASKFLAGGPHEQYF.

The chain uses TRBV18 and TRBJ2-3; D gene unclear. The CDR3 consists of 18 residues. Trimming pared 1 base from V and 0 bases from J, leaving 17 bases between. Germline V gene lookup returns CDR1 KGHSH and CDR2 LQKENI. CDR3 residues: CASSPRLPNGGSTDTQYF. The CDR3, as DNA: TGTGCCAGCTCACCACGATTACCCAACGGCGGTAGCACAGATACGCAGTATTTT.

J is TRBJ2-7 and V is TRBV6-1; 10 nucleotides agree with TRBD2. The CDR3 spans 13 residues. Trimming cost V 10 bases and J 6 bases; bases outside gene matches: 9. The germline V gene has CDR1 MNHNS and CDR2 SASEGT. The CDR3 nucleotides are TGTGCCACCCAGCGGGAGGGCCTTAGCGAGCAGTACGTC. Translating gives CATQREGLSEQYV.

The table lists this clonotype with many counts. V gene TRBV4-1 combines with J gene TRBJ2-6; D remains unclear. Germline CDR1 MGHRA, CDR2 YSYEKL. Trimming cost V 1 base and J 2 bases, with 12 bases left between them. The CDR3 is made up of 17 amino acids. The CDR3 DNA reads as TGCGCCAGCAGCCAAGTAGGGCGACGCCCTGGGGCCAACGTCCTGACTTTC. Amino acid sequence: CASSQVGRRPGANVLTF.

The chain is built from TRBV12-3 or TRBV12-4 and TRBJ2-7, with 10 bases matching TRBD1. V shed 5 bases, J shed 4 bases, and the junction held 8 bases outside the gene matches. The CDR3 contains 15 residues. CDR3 DNA: TGTGCCAGCAGTAAACTCCCGGGACAGGGGTACGAGCAGTACGTC. It codes for CASSKLPGQGYEQYV.

The chain has TRBV15 and TRBJ1-2, with D uncertain. The V gene's germline CDR1 is LNHNV and CDR2 YYDKDF (reference sequence). The length of the CDR3 is 15 residues. Trimming cost V 0 bases and J 4 bases, with 12 bases left between them. CDR3 residues: CATSRDDGGIYGYTF. CDR3 DNA sequence: TGTGCCACCAGCAGAGATGACGGCGGGATCTATGGCTACACCTTC.

This clonotype has a count of ten or more. This sequence joins TRBV28 and TRBJ2-1; TRBD2 might be the D (6 bases). The CDR3 totals 15 residues. Trimming cost V 3 bases and J 2 bases, with 11 bases left between them. Germline CDR1 reads MDHEN; CDR2 reads SYDVKM. The DNA for the CDR3 is TGTGCCAGCAGTTTGTCGGGGAGGCCCTACAATGAGCAGTTCTTC. Its translation: CASSLSGRPYNEQFF.

This clonotype was found a few times. The chain links TRBV27 to TRBJ2-6; TRBD2 aligns across 7 bases. This CDR3 spans 16 amino acids. Looked up from germline, CDR1 is MNHEY and CDR2 is SMNVEV (reference sequence). J was trimmed by 3 bases and V by 3 bases; bases with no gene match: 5. The CDR3 DNA is TGTGCCAGCAGTTTGTTAGGACTAGTTGGGGCCAACGTCCTGACTTTC. This codes for CASSLLGLVGANVLTF.

The rearrangement uses TRBV7-9 and TRBJ2-5; 9 nucleotides line up with TRBD2. This CDR3 has 14 residues. V lost 0 bases, J lost 5 bases, and 1 base stayed unmatched. The germline CDR1 and CDR2 sequences are SEHNR and FQNEAQ (reference sequence). The CDR3 is CASSLAGTSETQYF. The DNA of the CDR3 is TGTGCCAGCAGCTTAGCCGGGACTAGCGAGACCCAGTACTTC.

Only a few counts were recorded for this clonotype. This chain connects TRBV28 to TRBJ2-5, with 9 bases aligning to TRBD1. With V trimmed by 8 bases and J by 4 bases, 5 bases remained unmatched. Germline V gives CDR1 MDHEN, CDR2 SYDVKM. This CDR3 region has 13 residues. As DNA, the CDR3 is TGTGCCAGCGCGGGACAGGGTCTAGAGACCCAGTACTTC. This translates into CASAGQGLETQYF.

This clonotype was counted at least ten times. The chain employs TRBV7-2 and TRBJ2-1; D call uncertain. This CDR3 region has 15 residues. The ends were cut back, 4 bases at V and 1 base at J, with 11 bases in the middle. The germline CDR1 and CDR2 sequences are SGHTA and FQGNSA. CDR3 in amino acids: CASSSDYSSYNEQFF. As DNA, the CDR3 is TGTGCCAGCAGCTCAGATTATTCTTCCTACAATGAGCAGTTCTTC.

The table lists this clonotype with many counts. This chain connects TRBV5-6 to TRBJ1-2; tentatively, D is TRBD1 (5 bases). The CDR3 is 16 amino acids. Deletions cut 0 bases from V and 0 bases from J, with 12 bases between. The germline V gene has CDR1 SGHDT and CDR2 YYEEEE. The CDR3 bases are TGTGCCAGCAGCTTGGGTCGTCGGGGCGCTAACTATGGCTACACCTTC. It yields the protein CASSLGRRGANYGYTF.